What follows are 3 T cell receptor beta chains derived from one specimen sequenced in a study of CD8+ T cells in alopecia areata. Isolated RNA was reverse transcribed into cDNA used as the sequencing template. Clones were read by immunoSEQ multiplex PCR, and TCRdb kept only the in-frame ones, dropping some. The data hold approximately 180,000 clones, with approximately 62% observed a single time. The sequenced sample was CD4+ T cells sorted from blood, obtained at week 0. The receptors originated from a human donor with alopecia areata.

The chain carries TRBV29-1 and TRBJ2-7, with a tentative D call TRBD1 (6 bases). CDR1 and CDR2 from the germline V gene are SQVTM and ANQGSEA. V was trimmed by 1 base and J by 5 bases, leaving 15 bases between them. The CDR3 length is 14 residues. This CDR3 is CSVEVPDSIDEQYF. The DNA for the CDR3 is TGCAGCGTTGAAGTACCGGACAGTATCGACGAGCAGTACTTC.

The V call is TRBV2, the J call TRBJ2-7, with D perhaps TRBD1 (5 bases). This CDR3 has 14 residues. Germline V gene data show CDR1 as SNHLY and CDR2 as FYNNEI. Trimming left V 2 bases short and J 2 bases short, with 10 bases between. CDR3 loop: CASSEQGRAYEQYF. The CDR3 bases are TGTGCCAGCAGTGAACAGGGCCGGGCCTACGAGCAGTACTTC.

The V and J genes are TRBV18 and TRBJ2-7; D gene uncertain. Deletions cut 0 bases from V and 3 bases from J, with 9 bases between. This CDR3 is 14 amino acids long. Germline V gene lookup returns CDR1 KGHSH and CDR2 LQKENI. CDR3 sequence (DNA): TGTGCCAGCTCACCACCGTACCAGCGCTACGAGCAGTACTTC. Encoded protein: CASSPPYQRYEQYF.